This T cell receptor (beta chain) was documented in a study of blood T cell repertoires in COVID-19. Looking at the study overall: Acute and convalescent COVID-19 specimens originated in the United States, Italy and Spain. PBMCs, B-cell-depleted T cells, or T cells provided the cDNA or gDNA that made up the material.

Produced via immunoSEQ multiplex PCR; TCRdb's table is partial and in-frame only. Of approximately 300,000 clones listed, 70% to 90% are singletons. CDR1 and CDR2 (germline): SGHRS, YFSETQ. V lost 7 bases and J lost 8; bases outside the gene matches: 11. This CDR3 region has 15 residues. The chain has TRBV5-1 and TRBJ2-2, with 10 bases fitting TRBD1. The receptor comes from a woman between 40 and 50 years old with acute or convalescent COVID-19. Sequencing was carried out using peripheral blood. The CDR3 DNA reads TGCGCCAGCTCAGCCCGGACAGGGGGTGGAGGGGAGCTGTTTTTT. This sequence encodes CASSARTGGGGELFF. The full variable domain, its missing parts supplied by reference TRBV5-1 and TRBJ2-2, is KAGVTQTPRYLIKTRGQQVTLSCSPISGHRSVSWYQQTPGQGLQFLFEYFSETQRNKGNFPGRFSGRQFSNSRSEMNVSTLELGDSALYLCASSARTGGGGELFFGEGSRLTVL.